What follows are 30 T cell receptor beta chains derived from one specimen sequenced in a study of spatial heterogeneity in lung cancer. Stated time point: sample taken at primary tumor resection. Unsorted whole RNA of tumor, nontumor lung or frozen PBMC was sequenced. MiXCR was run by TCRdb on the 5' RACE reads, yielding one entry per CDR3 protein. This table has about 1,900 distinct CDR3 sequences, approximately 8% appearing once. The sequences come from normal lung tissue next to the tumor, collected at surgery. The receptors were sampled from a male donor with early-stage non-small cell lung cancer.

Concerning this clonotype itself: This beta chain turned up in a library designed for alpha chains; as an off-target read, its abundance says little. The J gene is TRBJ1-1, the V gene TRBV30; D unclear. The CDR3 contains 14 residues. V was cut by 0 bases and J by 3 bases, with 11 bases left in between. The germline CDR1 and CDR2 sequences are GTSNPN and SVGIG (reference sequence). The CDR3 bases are TGTGCCTGGAGTGTGTCGGACCCGGACACTGAAGCTTTCTTT. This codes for CAWSVSDPDTEAFF.

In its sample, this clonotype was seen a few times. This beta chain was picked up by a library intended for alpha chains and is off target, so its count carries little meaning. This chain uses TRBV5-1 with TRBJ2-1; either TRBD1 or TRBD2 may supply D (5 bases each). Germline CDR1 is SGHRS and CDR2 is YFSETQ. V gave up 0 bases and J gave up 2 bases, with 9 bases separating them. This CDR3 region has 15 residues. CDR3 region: CASSLGGDPYNEQFF. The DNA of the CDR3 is TGCGCCAGCAGCTTGGGAGGGGATCCCTACAATGAGCAGTTCTTC.

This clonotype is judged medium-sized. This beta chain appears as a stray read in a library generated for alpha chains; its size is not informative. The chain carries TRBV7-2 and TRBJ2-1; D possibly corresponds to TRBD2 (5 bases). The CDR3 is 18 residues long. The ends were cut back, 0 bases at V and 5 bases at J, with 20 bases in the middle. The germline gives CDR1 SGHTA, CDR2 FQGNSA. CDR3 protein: CASSLAAILAGLDNEQFF. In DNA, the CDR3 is TGTGCCAGCAGCTTAGCGGCCATTTTGGCGGGCCTCGACAATGAGCAGTTCTTC.

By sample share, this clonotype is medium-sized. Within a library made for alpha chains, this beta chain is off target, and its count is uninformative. CDR3 sequence: CASSSPAPAGYTF. The CDR3 nucleotides read TGTGCCAGCAGTTCCCCAGCCCCTGCCGGCTACACCTTC. The chain combines TRBV12-3 or TRBV12-4 with TRBJ1-2; D uncertain. The CDR3 runs 13 residues. The V gene lost 4 bases and the J gene lost 8 bases, with 14 bases spanning the gap.

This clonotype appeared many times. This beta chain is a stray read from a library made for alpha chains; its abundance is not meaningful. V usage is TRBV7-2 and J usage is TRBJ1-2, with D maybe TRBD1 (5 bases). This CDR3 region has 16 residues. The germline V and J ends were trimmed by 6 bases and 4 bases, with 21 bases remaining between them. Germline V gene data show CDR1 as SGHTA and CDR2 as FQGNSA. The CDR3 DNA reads TGTGCCAGCAGACGAGAAGATTTAGGGACGGGCTATGGCTACACCTTC. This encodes CASRREDLGTGYGYTF. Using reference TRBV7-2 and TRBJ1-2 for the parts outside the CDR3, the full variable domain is GAGVSQSPSNKVTEKGKDVELRCDPISGHTALYWYRQSLGQGLEFLIYFQGNSAPDKSGLPSDRFSAERTGGSVSTLTIQRTQQEDSAVYLCASRREDLGTGYGYTFGSGTRLTVV.

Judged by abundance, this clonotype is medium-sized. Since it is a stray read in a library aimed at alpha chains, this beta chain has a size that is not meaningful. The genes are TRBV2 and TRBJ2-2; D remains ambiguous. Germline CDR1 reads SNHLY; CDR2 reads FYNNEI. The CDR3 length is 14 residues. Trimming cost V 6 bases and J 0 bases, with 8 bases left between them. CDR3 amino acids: CASRVGANTGELFF. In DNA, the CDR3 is TGTGCCAGCAGGGTCGGCGCGAACACCGGGGAGCTGTTTTTT.

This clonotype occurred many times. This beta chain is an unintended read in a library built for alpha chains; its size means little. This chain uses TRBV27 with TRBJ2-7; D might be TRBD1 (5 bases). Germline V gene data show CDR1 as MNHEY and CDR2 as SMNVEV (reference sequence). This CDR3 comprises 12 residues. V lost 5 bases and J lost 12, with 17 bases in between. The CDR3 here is CASSGAYGVMYF. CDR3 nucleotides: TGTGCCAGCAGTGGGGCCTATGGAGTGATGTACTTC.

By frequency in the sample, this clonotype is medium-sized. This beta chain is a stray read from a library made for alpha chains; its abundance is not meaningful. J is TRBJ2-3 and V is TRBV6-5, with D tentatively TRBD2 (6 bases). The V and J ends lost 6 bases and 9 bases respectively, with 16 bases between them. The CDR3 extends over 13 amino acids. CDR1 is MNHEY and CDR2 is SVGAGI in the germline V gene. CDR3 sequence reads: CASSPKGGGTQYF. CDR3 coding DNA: TGTGCCAGCAGCCCGAAGGGAGGTGGGACGCAGTATTTT.

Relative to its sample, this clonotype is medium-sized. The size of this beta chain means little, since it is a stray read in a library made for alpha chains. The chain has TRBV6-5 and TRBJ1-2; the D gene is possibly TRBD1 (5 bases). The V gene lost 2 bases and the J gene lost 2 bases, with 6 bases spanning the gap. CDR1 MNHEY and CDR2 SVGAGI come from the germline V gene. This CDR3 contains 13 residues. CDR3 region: CASSYDSNYGYTF. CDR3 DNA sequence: TGTGCCAGCAGTTACGACAGCAACTATGGCTACACCTTC.

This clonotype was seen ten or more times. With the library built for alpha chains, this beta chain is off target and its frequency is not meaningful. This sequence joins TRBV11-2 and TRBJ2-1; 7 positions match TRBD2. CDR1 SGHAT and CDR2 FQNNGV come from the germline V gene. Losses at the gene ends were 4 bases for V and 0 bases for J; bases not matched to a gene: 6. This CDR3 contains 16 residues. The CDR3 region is CASSWGGSSSYNEQFF. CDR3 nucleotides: TGTGCCAGCAGCTGGGGGGGGTCAAGCTCCTACAATGAGCAGTTCTTC.

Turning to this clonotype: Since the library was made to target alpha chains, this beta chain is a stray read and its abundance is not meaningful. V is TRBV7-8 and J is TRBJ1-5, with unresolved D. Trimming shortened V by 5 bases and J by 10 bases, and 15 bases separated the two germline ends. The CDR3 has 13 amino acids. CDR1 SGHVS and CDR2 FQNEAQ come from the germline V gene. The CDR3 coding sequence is TGTGCCAGCAGCCCAGACCGGGATCTTCCCCAGCATTTT. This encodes CASSPDRDLPQHF.

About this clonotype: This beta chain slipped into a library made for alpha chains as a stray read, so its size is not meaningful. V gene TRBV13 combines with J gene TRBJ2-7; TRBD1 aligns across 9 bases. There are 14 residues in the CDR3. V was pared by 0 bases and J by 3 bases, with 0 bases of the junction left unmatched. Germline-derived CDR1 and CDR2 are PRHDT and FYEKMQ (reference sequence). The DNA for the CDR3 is TGTGCCAGCAGCTTAGGGACAGGGGGCTACGAGCAGTACTTC. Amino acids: CASSLGTGGYEQYF.

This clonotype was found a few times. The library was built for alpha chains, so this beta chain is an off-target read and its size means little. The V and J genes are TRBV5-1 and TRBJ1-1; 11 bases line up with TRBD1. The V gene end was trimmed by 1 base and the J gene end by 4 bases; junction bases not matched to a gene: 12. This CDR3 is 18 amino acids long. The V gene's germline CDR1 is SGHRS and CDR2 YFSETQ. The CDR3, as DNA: TGCGCCAGCAGCTTGTTGCCAGGACAGGGGGCAAGTAGCACTGAAGCTTTCTTT. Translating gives CASSLLPGQGASSTEAFF.

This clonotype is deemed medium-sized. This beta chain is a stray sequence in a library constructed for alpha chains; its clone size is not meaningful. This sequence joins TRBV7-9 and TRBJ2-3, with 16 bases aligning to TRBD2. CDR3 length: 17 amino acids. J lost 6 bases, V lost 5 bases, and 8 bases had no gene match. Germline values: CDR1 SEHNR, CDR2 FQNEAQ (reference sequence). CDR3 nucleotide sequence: TGTGCCAGCAGCCCCGGGACTAGCGGGGGGGCCTCCGATACGCAGTATTTT. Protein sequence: CASSPGTSGGASDTQYF.

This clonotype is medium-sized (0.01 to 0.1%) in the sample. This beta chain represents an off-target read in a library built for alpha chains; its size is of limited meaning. CDR3: CASSYSIATSGDTQYF. In nucleotides, the CDR3 is TGTGCCAGCAGTTACTCGATTGCGACTAGCGGAGATACGCAGTATTTT. This sequence joins TRBV6-5 and TRBJ2-3; 9 nucleotides match TRBD2. CDR1 MNHEY and CDR2 SVGAGI come from the germline V gene. The CDR3 is 16 amino acids. After removal of 0 bases from V and 5 bases from J, the junction contained 6 bases not matched to a gene.

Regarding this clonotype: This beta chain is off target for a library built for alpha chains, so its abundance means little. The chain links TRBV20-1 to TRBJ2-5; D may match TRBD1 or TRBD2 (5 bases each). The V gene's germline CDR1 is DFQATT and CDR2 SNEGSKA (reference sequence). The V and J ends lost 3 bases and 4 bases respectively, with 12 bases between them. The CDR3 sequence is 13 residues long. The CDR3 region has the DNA TGCAGTGCTAGTGAGGGGTTCGCAGAGACCCAGTACTTC. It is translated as CSASEGFAETQYF.

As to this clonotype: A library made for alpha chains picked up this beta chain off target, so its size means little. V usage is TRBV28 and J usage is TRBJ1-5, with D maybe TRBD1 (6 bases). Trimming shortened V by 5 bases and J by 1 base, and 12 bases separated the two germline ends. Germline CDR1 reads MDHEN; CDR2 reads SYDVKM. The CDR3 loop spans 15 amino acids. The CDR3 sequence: CASSPRGRSNQPQHF. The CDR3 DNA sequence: TGTGCCAGCAGTCCCAGGGGACGGAGCAATCAGCCCCAGCATTTT.

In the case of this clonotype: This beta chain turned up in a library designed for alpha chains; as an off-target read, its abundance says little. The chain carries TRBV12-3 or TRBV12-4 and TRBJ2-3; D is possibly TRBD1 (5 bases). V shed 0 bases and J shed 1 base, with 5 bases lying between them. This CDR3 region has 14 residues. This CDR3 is CASSLAGGTDTQYF. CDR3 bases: TGTGCCAGCAGTTTAGCAGGGGGCACAGATACGCAGTATTTT.

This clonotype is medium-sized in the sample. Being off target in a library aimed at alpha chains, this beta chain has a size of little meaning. The CDR3 reads CASSLRGANVLTF. The DNA for the CDR3 is TGTGCCAGCAGCTTACGCGGGGCCAACGTCCTGACTTTC. The rearrangement links TRBV7-9 to TRBJ2-6, with unresolved D. Trimming left V 2 bases short and J 4 bases short, with 3 bases between. Germline values: CDR1 SEHNR, CDR2 FQNEAQ (reference sequence). The CDR3 is 13 amino acids.

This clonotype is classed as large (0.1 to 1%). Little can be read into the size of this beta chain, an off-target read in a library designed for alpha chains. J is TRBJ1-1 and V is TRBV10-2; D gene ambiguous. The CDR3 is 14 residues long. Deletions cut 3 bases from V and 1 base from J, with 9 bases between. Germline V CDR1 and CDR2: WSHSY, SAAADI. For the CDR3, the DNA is TGCGCCAGCAGTGATCAACGACAGAACACTGAAGCTTTCTTT. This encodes CASSDQRQNTEAFF.

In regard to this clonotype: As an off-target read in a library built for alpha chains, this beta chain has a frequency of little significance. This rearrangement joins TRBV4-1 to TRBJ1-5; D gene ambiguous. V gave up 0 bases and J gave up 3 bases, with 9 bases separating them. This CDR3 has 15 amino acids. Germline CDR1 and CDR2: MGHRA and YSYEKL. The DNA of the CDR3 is TGCGCCAGCAGCCAAGAGGCGGGGTCCAATCAGCCCCAGCATTTT. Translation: CASSQEAGSNQPQHF.

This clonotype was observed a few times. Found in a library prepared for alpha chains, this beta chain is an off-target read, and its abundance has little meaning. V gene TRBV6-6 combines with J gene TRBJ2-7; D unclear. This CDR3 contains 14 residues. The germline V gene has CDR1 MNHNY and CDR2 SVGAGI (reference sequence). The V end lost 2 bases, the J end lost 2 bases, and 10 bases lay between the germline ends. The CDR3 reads CASSYAGAPYEQYF. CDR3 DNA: TGTGCCAGCAGTTACGCCGGCGCGCCCTACGAGCAGTACTTC.

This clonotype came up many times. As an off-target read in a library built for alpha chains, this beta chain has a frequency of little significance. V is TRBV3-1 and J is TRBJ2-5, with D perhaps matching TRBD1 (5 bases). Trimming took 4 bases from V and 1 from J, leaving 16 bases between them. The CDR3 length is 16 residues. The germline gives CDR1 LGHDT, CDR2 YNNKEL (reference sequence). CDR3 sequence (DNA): TGTGCCAGCAGCCCCTGGCAGGGTAAAGGCCAAGAGACCCAGTACTTC. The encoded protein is CASSPWQGKGQETQYF.

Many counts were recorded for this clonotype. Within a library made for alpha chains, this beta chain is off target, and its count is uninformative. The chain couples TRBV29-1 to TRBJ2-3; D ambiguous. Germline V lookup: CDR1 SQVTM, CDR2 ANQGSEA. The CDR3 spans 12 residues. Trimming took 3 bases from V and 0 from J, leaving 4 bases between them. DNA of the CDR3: TGCAGCGTTGACGGAAGCACAGATACGCAGTATTTT. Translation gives CSVDGSTDTQYF.

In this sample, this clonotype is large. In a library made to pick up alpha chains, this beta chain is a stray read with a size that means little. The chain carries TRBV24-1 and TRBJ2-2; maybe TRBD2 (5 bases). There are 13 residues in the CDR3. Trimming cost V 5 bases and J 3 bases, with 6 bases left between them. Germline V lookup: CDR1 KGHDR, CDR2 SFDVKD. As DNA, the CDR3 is TGTGCCACCAGTGCGGGGTACACCGGGGAGCTGTTTTTT. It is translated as CATSAGYTGELFF.

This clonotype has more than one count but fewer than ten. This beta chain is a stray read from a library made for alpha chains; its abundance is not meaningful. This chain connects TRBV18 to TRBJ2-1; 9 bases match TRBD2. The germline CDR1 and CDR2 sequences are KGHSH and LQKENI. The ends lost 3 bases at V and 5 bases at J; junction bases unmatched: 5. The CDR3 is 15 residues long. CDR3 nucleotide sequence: TGTGCCAGCTCACCGGGACTAGCTAAGAACAATGAGCAGTTCTTC. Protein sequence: CASSPGLAKNNEQFF.

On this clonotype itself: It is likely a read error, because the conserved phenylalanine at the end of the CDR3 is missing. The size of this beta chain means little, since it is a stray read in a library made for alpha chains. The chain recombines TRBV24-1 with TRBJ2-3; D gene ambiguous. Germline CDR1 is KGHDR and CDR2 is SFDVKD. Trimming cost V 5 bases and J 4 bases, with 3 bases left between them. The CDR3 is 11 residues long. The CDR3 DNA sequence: TGTGCCACCAGTGCAGCAGATACGCAGTATTCT. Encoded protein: CATSAADTQYS.

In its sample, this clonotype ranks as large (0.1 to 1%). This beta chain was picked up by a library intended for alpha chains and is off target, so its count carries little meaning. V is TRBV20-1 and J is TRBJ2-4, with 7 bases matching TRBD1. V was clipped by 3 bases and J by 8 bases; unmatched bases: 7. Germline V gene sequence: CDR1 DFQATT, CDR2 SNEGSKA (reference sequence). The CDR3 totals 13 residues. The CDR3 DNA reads TGCAGTGCTAGCTCCGGGACAGAAGACATTCAGTACTTC. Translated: CSASSGTEDIQYF.

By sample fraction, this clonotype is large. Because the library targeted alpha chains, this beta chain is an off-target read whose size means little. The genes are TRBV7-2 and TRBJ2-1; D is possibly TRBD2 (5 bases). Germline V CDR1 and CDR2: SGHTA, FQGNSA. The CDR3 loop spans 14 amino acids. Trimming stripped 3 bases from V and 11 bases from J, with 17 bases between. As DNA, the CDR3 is TGTGCCAGCAGCTTCAAGCTTTCGGCCGGGAAGCAGTTCTTC. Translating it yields CASSFKLSAGKQFF.

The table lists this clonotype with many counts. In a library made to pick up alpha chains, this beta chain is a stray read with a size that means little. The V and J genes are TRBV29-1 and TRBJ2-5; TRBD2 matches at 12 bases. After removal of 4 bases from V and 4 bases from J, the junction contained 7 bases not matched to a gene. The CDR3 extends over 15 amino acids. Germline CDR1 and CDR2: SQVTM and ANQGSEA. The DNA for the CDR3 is TGCAGCGTTGGCCCGCTAGCGGGAGGGGGAGAGACCCAGTACTTC. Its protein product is CSVGPLAGGGETQYF.